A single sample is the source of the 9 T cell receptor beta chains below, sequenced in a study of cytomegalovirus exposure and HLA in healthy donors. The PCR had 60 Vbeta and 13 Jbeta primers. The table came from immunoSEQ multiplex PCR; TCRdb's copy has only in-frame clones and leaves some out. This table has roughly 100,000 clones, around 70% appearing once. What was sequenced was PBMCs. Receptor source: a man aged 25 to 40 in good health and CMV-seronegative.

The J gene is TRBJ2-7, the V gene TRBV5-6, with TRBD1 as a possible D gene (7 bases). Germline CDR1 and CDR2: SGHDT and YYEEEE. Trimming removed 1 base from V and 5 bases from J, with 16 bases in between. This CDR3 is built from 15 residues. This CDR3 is CASSLFAGGGHEQYF. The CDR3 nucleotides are TGTGCCAGCAGCTTGTTCGCAGGGGGAGGCCACGAGCAGTACTTC.

The CDR3 sequence is CASHGRGSEAFF. The CDR3, as DNA: TGTGCCAGCCACGGCAGAGGCTCTGAAGCTTTCTTT. The chain employs TRBV2 and TRBJ1-1; D not certain. The germline V gene encodes CDR1 SNHLY and CDR2 FYNNEI. This CDR3 region has 12 residues. The ends were cut back, 8 bases at V and 6 bases at J, with 13 bases in the middle.

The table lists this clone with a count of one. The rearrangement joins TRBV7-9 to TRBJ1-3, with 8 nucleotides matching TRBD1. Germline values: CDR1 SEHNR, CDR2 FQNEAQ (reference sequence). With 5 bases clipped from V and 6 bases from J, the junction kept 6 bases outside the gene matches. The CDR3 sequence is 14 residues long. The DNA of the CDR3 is TGTGCCAGCAGCGCCTCAGGGGGCCTAAACACCATATATTTT. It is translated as CASSASGGLNTIYF.

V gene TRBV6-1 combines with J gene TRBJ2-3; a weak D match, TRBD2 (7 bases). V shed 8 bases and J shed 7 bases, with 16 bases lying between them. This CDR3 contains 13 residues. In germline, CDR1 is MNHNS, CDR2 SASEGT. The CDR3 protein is CASGGGGRNTQYF. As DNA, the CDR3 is TGTGCCAGCGGGGGAGGGGGGAGGAATACGCAGTATTTT.

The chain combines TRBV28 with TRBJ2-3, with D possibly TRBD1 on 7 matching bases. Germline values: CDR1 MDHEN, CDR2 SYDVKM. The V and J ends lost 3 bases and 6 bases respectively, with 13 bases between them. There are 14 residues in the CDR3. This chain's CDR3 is CASSFIRGADTQYF. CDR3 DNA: TGTGCCAGCAGTTTTATCAGGGGGGCGGATACGCAGTATTTT. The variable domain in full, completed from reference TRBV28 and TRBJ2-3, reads DVKVTQSSRYLVKRTGEKVFLECVQDMDHENMFWYRQDPGLGLRLIYFSYDVKMKEKGDIPEGYSVSREKKERFSLILESASTNQTSMYLCASSFIRGADTQYFGPGTRLTVL.

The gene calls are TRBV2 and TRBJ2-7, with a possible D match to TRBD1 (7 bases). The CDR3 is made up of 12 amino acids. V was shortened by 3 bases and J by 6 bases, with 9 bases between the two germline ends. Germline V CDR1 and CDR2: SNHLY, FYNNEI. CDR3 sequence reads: CASSEQGGEQYF. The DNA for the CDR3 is TGTGCCAGCAGTGAGCAGGGGGGCGAGCAGTACTTC.

The CDR3 nucleotides are TGTGCCAGCAGTTTCGGCGGGGGAGCCTATGGCTACACCTTC. This sequence encodes CASSFGGGAYGYTF. The V call is TRBV6-5, the J call TRBJ1-2, with D possibly matching TRBD1 (5 bases). With 4 bases removed from V and 4 bases from J, the gap between germline ends came to 13 bases. Germline V gives CDR1 MNHEY, CDR2 SVGAGI. This CDR3 is 14 amino acids long.

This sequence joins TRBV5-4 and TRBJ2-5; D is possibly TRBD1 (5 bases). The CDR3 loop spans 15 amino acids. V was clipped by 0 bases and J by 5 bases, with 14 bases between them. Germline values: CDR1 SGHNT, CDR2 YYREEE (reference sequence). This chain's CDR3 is CASSLAGWSGETQYF. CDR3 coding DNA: TGTGCCAGCAGCTTGGCAGGGTGGAGTGGGGAGACCCAGTACTTC.

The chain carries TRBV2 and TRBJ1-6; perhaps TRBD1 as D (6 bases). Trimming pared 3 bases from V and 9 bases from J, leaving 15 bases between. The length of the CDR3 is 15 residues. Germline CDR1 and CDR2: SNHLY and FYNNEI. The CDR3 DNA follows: TGTGCCAGCAGTGAGGAACAGGGATACCGTTCACCCCTCCACTTT. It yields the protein CASSEEQGYRSPLHF.